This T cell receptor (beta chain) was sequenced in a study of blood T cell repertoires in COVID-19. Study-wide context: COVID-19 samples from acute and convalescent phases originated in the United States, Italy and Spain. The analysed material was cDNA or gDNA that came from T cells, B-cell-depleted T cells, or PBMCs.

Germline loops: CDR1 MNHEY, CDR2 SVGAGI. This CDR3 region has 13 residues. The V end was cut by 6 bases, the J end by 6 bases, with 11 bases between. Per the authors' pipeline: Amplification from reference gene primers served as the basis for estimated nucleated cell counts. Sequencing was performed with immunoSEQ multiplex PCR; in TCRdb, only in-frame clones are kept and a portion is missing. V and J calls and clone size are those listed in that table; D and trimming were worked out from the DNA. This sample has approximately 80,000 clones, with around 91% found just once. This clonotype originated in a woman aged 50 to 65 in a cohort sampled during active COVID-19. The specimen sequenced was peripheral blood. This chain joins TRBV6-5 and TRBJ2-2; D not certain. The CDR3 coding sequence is TGTGCCAGCAGCCGGTCTCGTCCCGGGGAGCTGTTTTTT. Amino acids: CASSRSRPGELFF.